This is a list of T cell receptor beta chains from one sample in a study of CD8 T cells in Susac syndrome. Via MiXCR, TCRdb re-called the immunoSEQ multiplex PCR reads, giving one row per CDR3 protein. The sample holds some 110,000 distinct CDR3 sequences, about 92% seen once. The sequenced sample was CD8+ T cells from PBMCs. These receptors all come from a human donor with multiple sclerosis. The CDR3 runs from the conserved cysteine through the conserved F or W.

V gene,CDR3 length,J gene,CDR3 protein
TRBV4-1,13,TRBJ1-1,CASSPRQGTEAFF
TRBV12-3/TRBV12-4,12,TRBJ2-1,CASTGPYNEQFF
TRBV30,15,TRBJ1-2,CAWSVYEGLVGGYTF
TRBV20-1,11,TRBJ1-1,CSRARNTEAFF
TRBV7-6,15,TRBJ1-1,CASSLERTVNTEAFF
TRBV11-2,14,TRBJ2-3,CASSLSGLSDTQYF
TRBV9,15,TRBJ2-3,CASSVERTGADTQYF
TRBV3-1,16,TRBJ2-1,CASSRGTSGRVNEQFF
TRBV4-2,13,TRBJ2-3,CASSQDPMDTQYF
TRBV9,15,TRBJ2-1,CASSPRDSSYNEQFF
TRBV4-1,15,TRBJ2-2,CASSQDRFGTGELFF
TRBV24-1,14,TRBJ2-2,CATSDWDNTGELFF
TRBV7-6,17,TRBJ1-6,CASSTQRESGLGSPLHF
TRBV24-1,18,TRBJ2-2,CATSDPGQGESNTGELFF
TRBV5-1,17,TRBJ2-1,CASSVPGGPPLYNEQFF
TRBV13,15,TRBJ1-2,CASSLDPRQGDGYTF
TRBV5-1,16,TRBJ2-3,CASSLFDRLRTDTQYF
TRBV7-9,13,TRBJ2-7,CASKAGGAYEQYF
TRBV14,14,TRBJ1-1,CASSQLPGGTEAFF
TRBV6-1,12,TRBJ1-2,CASSDTWWGYTF
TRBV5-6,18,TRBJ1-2,CASSLANWGREEDYGYTF
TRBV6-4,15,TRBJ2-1,CASRAGTGLSNEQFF
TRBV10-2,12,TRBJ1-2,CASETEQGGYTF
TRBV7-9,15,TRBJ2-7,CASSLPTGQIYEQYF
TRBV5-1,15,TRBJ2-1,CASSWTGGSYNEQFF
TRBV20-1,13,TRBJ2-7,CSGIDRAIYEQYF
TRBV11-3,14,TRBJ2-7,CASSFASGAYEQYF
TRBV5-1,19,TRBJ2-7,CASSLLNRAGSAGTYEQYF
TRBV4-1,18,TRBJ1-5,CASSHDVEGEDSNQPQHF
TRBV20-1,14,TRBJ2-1,CSARGLAGGREQFF
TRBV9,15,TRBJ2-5,CASSVDGMERETQYF
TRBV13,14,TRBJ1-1,CASSLGDRGAEAFF
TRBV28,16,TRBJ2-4,CASTWDSSLAKNIQYF
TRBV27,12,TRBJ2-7,CASSRNRFEQYF
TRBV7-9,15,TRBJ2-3,CASALSRFHTDTQYF
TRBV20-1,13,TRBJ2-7,CSASWGNIYEQYF
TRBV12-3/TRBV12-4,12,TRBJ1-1,CASSLGGLEAFF